This TCR beta chain stems from a study of OX40 agonist ivuxolimab in advanced cancers. In the case of this clone: Its antigen is not known.

Study-wide findings and caveats: Researchers report that CD8+ T cells had, on average, more expanded clones than CD4+.

CDR1 MNHEY and CDR2 SVGAGI come from the germline V gene. V lost 5 bases, J lost 5 bases, and 13 bases lay in between. The CDR3 totals 15 residues. Here immunoSEQ multiplex PCR was the method, and the copy in TCRdb shows in-frame clones only, minus some. In the table there are around 72,000 clones, 80% to 90% of which are singletons. This sequence originates from an adult with an advanced solid tumor such as melanoma, head and neck, liver or kidney cancer. This chain uses TRBV6-5 with TRBJ1-6, with a possible D match to TRBD1 (5 bases). The material sequenced was CD4+ or CD8+ T cells sorted from blood, taken in a trial of the OX40 agonist ivuxolimab. CDR3 bases: TGTGCCAGCAGTCCCCTACAGGTGAATAATTCACCCCTCCACTTT. It encodes CASSPLQVNNSPLHF.